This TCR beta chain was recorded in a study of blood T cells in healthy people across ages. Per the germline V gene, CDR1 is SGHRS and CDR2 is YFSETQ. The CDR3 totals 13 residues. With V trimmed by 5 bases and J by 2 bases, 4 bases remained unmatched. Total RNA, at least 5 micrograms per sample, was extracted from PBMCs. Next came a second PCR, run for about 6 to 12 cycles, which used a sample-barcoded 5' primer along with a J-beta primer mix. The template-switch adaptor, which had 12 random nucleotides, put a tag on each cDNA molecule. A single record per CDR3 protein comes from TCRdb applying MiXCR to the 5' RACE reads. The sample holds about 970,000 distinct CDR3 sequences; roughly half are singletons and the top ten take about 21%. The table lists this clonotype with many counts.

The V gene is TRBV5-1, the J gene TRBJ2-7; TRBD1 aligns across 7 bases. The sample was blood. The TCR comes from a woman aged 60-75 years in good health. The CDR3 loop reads CASRPGTAYEQYF. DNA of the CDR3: TGCGCCAGCAGACCCGGGACAGCCTACGAGCAGTACTTC.